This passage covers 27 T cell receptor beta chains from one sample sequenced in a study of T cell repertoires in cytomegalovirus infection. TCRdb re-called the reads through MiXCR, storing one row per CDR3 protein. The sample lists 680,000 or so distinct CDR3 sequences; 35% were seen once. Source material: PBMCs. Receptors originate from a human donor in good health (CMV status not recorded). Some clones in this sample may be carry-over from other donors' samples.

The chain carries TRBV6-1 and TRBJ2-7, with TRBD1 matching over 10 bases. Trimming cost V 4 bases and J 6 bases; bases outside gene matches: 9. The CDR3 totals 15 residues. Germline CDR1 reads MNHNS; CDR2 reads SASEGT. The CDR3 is CASSGPSGTGAEQYF. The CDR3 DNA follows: TGTGCCAGCAGTGGACCGTCCGGGACAGGGGCCGAGCAGTACTTC.

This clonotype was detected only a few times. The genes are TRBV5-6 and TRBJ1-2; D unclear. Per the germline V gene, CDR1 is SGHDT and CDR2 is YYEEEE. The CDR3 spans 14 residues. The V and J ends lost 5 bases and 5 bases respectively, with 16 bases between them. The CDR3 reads CASSLHPLAYGYTF. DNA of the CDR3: TGTGCCAGCAGTCTCCACCCCCTAGCGTATGGCTACACCTTC.

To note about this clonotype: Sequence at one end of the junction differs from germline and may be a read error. CDR3 sequence reads: CASSRSGVSTDTQYF. The CDR3 DNA reads TGTGCCAGCAGCCGTAGCGGGGTATCCACAGATACGCAGTATTTT. J is TRBJ2-3 and V is TRBV5-1; TRBD2 matches at 8 bases. The CDR3 totals 15 residues. Per germline, CDR1 SGHRS and CDR2 YFSETQ.

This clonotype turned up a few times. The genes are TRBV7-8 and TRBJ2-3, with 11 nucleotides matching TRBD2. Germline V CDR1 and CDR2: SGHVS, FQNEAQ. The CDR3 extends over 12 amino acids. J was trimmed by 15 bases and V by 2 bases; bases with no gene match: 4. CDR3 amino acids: CASSLIGTSGYF. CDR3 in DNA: TGTGCCAGCAGCTTAATAGGGACTAGCGGTTATTTT.

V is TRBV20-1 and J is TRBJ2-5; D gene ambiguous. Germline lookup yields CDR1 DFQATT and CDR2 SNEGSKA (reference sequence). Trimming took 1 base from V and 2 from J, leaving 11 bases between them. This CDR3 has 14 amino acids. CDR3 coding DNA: TGCAGTGCTAGAGGACTCTCCCTTCAAGAGACCCAGTACTTC. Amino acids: CSARGLSLQETQYF.

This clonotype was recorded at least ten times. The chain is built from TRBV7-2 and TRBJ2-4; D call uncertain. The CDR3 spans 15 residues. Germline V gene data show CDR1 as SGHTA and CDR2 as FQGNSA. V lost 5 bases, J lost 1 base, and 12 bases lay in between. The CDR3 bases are TGTGCCAGCAGCCACGGTAGGGTGGCCAAAAACATTCAGTACTTC. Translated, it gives CASSHGRVAKNIQYF.

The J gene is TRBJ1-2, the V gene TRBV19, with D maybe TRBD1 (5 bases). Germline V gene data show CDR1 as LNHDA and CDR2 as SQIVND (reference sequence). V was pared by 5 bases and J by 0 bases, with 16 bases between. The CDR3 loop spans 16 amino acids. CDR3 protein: CASSSPGRHSNYGYTF. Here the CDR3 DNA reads TGTGCCAGTAGTTCACCAGGGAGACACTCTAACTATGGCTACACCTTC.

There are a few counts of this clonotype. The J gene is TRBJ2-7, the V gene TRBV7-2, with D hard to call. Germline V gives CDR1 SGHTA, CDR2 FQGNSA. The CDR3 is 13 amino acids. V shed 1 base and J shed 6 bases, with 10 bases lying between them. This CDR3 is CASSLETGFEQYF. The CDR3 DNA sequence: TGTGCCAGCAGCTTAGAAACCGGGTTCGAGCAGTACTTC.

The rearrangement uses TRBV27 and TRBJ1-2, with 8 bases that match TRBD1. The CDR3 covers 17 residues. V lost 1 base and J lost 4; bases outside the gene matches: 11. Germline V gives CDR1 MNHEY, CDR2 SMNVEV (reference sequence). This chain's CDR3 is CASSLYRTGSFFYGYTF. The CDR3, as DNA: TGTGCCAGCAGTTTATACCGGACAGGGTCCTTTTTCTATGGCTACACCTTC.

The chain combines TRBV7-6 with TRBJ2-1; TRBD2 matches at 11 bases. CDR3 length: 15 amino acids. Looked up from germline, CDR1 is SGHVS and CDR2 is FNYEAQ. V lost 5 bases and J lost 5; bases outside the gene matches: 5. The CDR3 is CASSAGTSGNNEQFF. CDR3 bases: TGTGCCAGCAGCGCCGGGACTAGCGGTAACAATGAGCAGTTCTTC.

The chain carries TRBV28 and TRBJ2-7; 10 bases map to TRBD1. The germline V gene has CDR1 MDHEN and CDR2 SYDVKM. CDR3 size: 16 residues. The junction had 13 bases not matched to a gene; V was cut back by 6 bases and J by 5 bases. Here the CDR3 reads CASSSPPGTGVHEQYF. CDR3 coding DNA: TGTGCCAGCAGCAGTCCTCCCGGGACAGGGGTCCACGAGCAGTACTTC.

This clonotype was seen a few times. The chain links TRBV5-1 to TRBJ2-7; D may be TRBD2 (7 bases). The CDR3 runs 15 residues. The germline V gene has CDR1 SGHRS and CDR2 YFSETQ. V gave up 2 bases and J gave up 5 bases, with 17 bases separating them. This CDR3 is CASSFSPGGRDEQYF. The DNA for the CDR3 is TGCGCCAGCAGCTTTTCCCCGGGGGGCCGGGACGAGCAGTACTTC.

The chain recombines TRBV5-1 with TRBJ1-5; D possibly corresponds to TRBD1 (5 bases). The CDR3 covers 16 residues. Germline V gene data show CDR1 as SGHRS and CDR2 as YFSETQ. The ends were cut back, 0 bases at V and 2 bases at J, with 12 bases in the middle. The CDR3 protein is CASSLGGTGGNQPQHF. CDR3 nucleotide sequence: TGCGCCAGCAGCTTGGGGGGTACAGGTGGCAATCAGCCCCAGCATTTT. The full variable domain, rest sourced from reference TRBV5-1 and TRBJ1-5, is KAGVTQTPRYLIKTRGQQVTLSCSPISGHRSVSWYQQTPGQGLQFLFEYFSETQRNKGNFPGRFSGRQFSNSRSEMNVSTLELGDSALYLCASSLGGTGGNQPQHFGDGTRLSIL.

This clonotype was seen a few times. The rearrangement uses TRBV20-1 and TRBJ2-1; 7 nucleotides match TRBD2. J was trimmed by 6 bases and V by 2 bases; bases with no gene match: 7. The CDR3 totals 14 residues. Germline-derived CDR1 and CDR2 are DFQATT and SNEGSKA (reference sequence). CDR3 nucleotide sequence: TGCAGTGCTAGAATCGCGGGAGTGGCCAATGAGCAGTTCTTC. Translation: CSARIAGVANEQFF.

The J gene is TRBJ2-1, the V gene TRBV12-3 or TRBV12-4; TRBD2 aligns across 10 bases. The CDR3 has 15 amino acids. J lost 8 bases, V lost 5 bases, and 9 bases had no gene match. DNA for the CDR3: TGTGCCAGCAGTCTCCGCAGCGGGAGGGCCCATGAGCAGTTCTTC. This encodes CASSLRSGRAHEQFF.

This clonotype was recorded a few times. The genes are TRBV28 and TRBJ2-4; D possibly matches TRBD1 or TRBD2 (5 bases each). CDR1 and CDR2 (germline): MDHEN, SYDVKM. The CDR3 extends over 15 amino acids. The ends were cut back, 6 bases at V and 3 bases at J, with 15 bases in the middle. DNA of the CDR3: TGTGCCAGCAGCCTGACAGCGGACCTCAAAAACATTCAGTACTTC. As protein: CASSLTADLKNIQYF.

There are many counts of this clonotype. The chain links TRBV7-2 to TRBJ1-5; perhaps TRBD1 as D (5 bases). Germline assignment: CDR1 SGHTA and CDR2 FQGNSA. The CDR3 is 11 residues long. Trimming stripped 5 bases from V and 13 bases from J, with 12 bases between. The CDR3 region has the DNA TGTGCCAGCAGCCTAGGGACTGTTCAGCATTTT. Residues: CASSLGTVQHF.

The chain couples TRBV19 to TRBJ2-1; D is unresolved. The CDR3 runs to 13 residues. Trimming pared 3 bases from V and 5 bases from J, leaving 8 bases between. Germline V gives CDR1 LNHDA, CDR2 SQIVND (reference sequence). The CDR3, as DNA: TGTGCCAGTAGTATCGCCCGGGACAATGAGCAGTTCTTC. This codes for CASSIARDNEQFF.

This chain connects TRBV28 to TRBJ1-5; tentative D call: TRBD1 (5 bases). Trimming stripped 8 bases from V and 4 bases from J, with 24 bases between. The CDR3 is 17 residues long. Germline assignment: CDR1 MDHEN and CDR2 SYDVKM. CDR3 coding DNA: TGTGCCAGCGATCCCCTTTGGGGCATGGGTCAAAATCAGCCCCAGCATTTT. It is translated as CASDPLWGMGQNQPQHF. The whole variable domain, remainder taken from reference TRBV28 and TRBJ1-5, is DVKVTQSSRYLVKRTGEKVFLECVQDMDHENMFWYRQDPGLGLRLIYFSYDVKMKEKGDIPEGYSVSREKKERFSLILESASTNQTSMYLCASDPLWGMGQNQPQHFGDGTRLSIL.

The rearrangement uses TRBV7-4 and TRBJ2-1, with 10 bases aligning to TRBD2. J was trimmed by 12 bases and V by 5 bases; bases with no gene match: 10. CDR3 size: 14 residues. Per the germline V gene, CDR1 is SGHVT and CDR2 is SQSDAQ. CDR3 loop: CASSGPGTSVGQFF. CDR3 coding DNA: TGTGCCAGCAGCGGACCCGGGACTAGCGTTGGGCAGTTCTTC.

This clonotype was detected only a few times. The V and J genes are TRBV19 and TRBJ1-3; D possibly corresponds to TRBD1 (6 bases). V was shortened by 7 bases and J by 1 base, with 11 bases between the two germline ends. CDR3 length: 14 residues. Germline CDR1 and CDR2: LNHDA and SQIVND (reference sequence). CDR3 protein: CASIAQGSGNTIYF. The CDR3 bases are TGTGCCAGTATAGCACAGGGATCTGGAAACACCATATATTTT.

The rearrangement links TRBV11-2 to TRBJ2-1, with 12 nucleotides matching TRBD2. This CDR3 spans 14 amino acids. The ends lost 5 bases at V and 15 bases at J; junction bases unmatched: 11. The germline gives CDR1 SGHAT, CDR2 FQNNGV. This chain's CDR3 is CASSQGLAGISLFF. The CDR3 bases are TGTGCCAGCAGCCAAGGACTAGCGGGAATCAGTCTGTTCTTC. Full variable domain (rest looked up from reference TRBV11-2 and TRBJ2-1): EAGVAQSPRYKIIEKRQSVAFWCNPISGHATLYWYQQILGQGPKLLIQFQNNGVVDDSQLPKDRFSAERLKGVDSTLKIQPAKLEDSAVYLCASSQGLAGISLFFGPGTRLTVL.

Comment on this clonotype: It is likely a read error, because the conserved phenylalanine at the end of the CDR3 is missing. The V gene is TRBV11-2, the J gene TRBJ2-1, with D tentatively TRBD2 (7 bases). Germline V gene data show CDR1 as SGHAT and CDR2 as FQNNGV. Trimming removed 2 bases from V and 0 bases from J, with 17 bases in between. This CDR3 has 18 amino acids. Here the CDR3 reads CASSLSPKGGNSYNEQFL. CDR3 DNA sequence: TGTGCCAGCAGCTTAAGTCCGAAGGGGGGGAACTCCTACAATGAGCAGTTCTTA.

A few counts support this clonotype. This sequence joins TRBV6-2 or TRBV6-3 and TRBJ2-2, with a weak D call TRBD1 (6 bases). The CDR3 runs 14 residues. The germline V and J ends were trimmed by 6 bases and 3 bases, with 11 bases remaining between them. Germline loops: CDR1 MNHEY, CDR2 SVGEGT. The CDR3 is CASSPRTDTGELFF. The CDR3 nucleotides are TGTGCCAGCAGCCCCAGGACAGACACCGGGGAGCTGTTTTTT.

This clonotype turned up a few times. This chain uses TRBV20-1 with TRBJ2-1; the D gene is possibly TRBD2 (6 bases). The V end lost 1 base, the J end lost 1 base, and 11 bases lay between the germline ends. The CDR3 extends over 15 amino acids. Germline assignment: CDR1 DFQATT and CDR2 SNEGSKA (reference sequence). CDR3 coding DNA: TGCAGTGCTAGAGGTCGGAGGGATTCCTACAATGAGCAGTTCTTC. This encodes CSARGRRDSYNEQFF.

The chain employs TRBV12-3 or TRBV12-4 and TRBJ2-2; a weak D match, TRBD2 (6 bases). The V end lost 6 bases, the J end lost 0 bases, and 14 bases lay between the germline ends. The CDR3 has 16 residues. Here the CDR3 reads CASRSSGLSNTGELFF. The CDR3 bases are TGTGCCAGCAGATCATCGGGACTTTCGAACACCGGGGAGCTGTTTTTT.

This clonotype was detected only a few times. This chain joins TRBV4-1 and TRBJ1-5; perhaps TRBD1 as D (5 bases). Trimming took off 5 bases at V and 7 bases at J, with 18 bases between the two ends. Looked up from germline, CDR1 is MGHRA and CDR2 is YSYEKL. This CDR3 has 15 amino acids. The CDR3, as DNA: TGCGCCAGCAGCTTTGCCGGGGGACCGGGCCAGCCCCAGCATTTT. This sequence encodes CASSFAGGPGQPQHF.